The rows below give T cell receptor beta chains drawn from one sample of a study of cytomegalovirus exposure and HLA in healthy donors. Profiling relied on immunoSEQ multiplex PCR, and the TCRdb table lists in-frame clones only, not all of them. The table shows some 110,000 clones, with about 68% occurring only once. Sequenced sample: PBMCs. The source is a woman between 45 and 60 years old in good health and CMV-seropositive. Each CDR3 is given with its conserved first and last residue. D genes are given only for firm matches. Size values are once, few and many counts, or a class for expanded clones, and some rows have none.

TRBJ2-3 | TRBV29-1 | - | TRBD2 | CSHVAGGSTDTQYF | TGCAGCCATGTAGCGGGAGGAAGCACAGATACGCAGTATTTT
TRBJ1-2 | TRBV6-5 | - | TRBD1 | CASSYTRTGGGYGYTF | TGTGCCAGCAGTTACACTAGGACAGGGGGAGGCTATGGCTACACCTTC
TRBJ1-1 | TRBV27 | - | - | CASTSQTGNTEAFF | TGTGCCAGCACCTCCCAGACAGGGAACACTGAAGCTTTCTTT
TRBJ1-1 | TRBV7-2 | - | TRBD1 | CASSLGTGGFAEAFF | TGTGCCAGCAGCTTAGGTACAGGGGGGTTCGCTGAAGCTTTCTTT
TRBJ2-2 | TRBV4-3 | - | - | CASSQGFSVSTGELFF | TGCGCCAGCAGCCAAGGCTTTAGCGTCTCGACCGGGGAGCTGTTTTTT
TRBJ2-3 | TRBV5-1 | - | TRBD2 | CASSTSTSGSGDTQYF | TGCGCCAGCAGCACATCGACTAGCGGCTCGGGAGATACGCAGTATTTT
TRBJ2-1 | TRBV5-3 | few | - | CARSLVSGLYNEQFF | TGTGCCAGAAGCTTGGTGAGCGGGCTATACAATGAGCAGTTCTTC
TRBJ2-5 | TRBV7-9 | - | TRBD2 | CASSLPSGGALETQYF | TGTGCCAGCAGCCTCCCGAGCGGGGGGGCCCTAGAGACCCAGTACTTC
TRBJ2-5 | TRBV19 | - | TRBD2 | CASSIVASGRRGETQYF | TGTGCCAGTAGTATAGTCGCCAGCGGGAGAAGGGGTGAGACCCAGTACTTC
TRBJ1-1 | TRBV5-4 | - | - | CASSLVGLANTEAFF | TGTGCCAGCAGCTTGGTCGGGTTGGCGAACACTGAAGCTTTCTTT
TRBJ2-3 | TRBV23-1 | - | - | CASSHHTDTQYF | TGCGCCAGCAGTCACCACACAGATACGCAGTATTTT
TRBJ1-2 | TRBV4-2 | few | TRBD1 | CASSQVGQGENYGYTF | TGTGCCAGCAGCCAAGTTGGACAGGGCGAGAACTATGGCTACACCTTC
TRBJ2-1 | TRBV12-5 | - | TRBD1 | CASKGQGGNEQFF | TGTGCTAGTAAGGGACAGGGCGGCAATGAGCAGTTCTTC
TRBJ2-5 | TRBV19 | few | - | CASSMRMRLAETQYF | TGTGCCAGTAGTATGCGGATGCGGTTAGCAGAGACCCAGTACTTC
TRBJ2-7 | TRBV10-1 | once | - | CASAGTAYEQYF | TGCGCCAGCGCGGGGACAGCCTACGAGCAGTACTTC
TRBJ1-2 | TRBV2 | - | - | CASSNSYGYTF | TGTGCCAGCAGTAACAGCTATGGCTACACCTTC
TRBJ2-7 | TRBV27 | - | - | CASSSPPLYEQYF | TGTGCCAGCAGTTCCCCTCCCCTTTACGAGCAGTACTTC
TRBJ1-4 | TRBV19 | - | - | CASTPGREKLFF | TGTGCCAGTACCCCAGGTCGTGAAAAACTGTTTTTT
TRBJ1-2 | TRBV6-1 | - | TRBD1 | CASTRGLGYTF | TGTGCCAGCACCAGGGGGCTGGGCTACACCTTC
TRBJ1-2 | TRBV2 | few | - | CASSGGGYGYTF | TGTGCCAGCAGTGGTGGCGGGTATGGCTACACCTTC
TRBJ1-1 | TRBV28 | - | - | CASGTTGTMNTEAFF | TGTGCCAGCGGGACGACAGGAACAATGAACACTGAAGCTTTCTTT
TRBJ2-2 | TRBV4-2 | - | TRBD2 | CASSQDVAGVTGELFF | TGTGCCAGCAGCCAAGATGTAGCGGGAGTGACCGGGGAGCTGTTTTTT
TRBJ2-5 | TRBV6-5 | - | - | CASSYRIVGAAEQYF | TGTGCCAGCAGTTACCGAATAGTAGGGGCGGCGGAGCAGTACTTC